Each of the 27 T cell receptor beta chains below was sequenced from the same sample in a study of PD-1 blockade in classical Hodgkin lymphoma. Assay used: immunoSEQ multiplex PCR; TCRdb lists only in-frame clones, some missing. Among 25,000 to 35,000 clones, around 85% were seen once, and the ten largest hold about 2.4%. Time point reported: cycle 4 day 1 (C4D1), after around six weeks of nivolumab. Brentuximab vedotin exposure varied, and every patient relapsed after autologous stem cell transplantation. From thawed PBMCs, CD4+ T cells were purified using magnetic negative selection. The material was CD4+ T cells from blood, obtained before the fourth cycle of nivolumab. These receptors all stem from a human donor with classical Hodgkin lymphoma.

The V call is TRBV5-4, the J call TRBJ2-7, with D possibly matching TRBD1 (6 bases). V was shortened by 5 bases and J by 6 bases, with 15 bases between the two germline ends. Germline V CDR1 and CDR2: SGHNT, YYREEE (reference sequence). This CDR3 has 13 residues. This chain's CDR3 is CASRNDRLGEQYF. In nucleotides, the CDR3 is TGTGCCAGCAGAAACGACAGGTTAGGCGAGCAGTACTTC.

This clone was picked up one time. V is TRBV4-2 and J is TRBJ1-5; tentative D call: TRBD1 (5 bases). Trimming shortened V by 0 bases and J by 7 bases, and 7 bases separated the two germline ends. Germline values: CDR1 LGHNA, CDR2 YNFKEQ. The CDR3 spans 13 residues. The CDR3 DNA is TGTGCCAGCAGCCAAGATGGGGGGCAGCCCCAGCATTTT. Protein: CASSQDGGQPQHF.

In this sample, this clone turned up a few times. This CDR3 is CASSPGQGGYTF. CDR3 bases: TGTGCCAGCAGCCCGGGACAGGGAGGCTACACCTTC. V is TRBV21-1 and J is TRBJ1-2; the table's D call TRBD1 went unverified against the DNA. TRBV21-1 is tagged as a pseudogene. This CDR3 has 12 amino acids.

The V call is TRBV4-3, the J call TRBJ2-7; no definite D call. The CDR3 consists of 14 residues. Germline CDR1 LGHNA, CDR2 YSLEER. Between the trimmed V and J ends, which lost 0 bases and 5 bases, there was a span of 11 bases. The CDR3 coding sequence is TGCGCCAGCAGCCAAGAGGGTGGGGTTAACGAGCAGTACTTC. Its translation: CASSQEGGVNEQYF.

The rearrangement links TRBV5-1 to TRBJ2-5; 13 nucleotides match TRBD2. CDR1 SGHRS and CDR2 YFSETQ come from the germline V gene. There are 16 residues in the CDR3. V lost 1 base to trimming and J lost 9 bases; unmatched junction nucleotides: 9. This chain's CDR3 is CASSLSGTSGAGAQYF. The CDR3 coding sequence is TGCGCCAGCAGCTTGTCGGGGACTAGCGGGGCCGGGGCCCAGTACTTC.

V is TRBV7-9 and J is TRBJ2-1, with TRBD2 matching over 12 bases. The length of the CDR3 is 17 residues. The V gene's germline CDR1 is SEHNR and CDR2 FQNEAQ (reference sequence). The J segment lost 2 bases and the V segment lost 3 bases, leaving 5 bases of the junction unmatched. The CDR3 DNA sequence: TGTGCCAGCAGCTTTTGGCTAGCGGGGGGGACCTACAATGAGCAGTTCTTC. This codes for CASSFWLAGGTYNEQFF.

The chain joins TRBV28 to TRBJ2-7; D unresolved. The CDR3 has 12 amino acids. Germline V gene sequence: CDR1 MDHEN, CDR2 SYDVKM. V lost 5 bases and J lost 7, with 12 bases in between. The CDR3 spells CASSPPVGEQYF. The DNA of the CDR3 is TGTGCCAGCAGTCCCCCGGTGGGGGAGCAGTACTTC.

J is TRBJ2-5 and V is TRBV7-2; 15 bases match TRBD2. The germline V gene encodes CDR1 SGHTA and CDR2 FQGNSA. After removal of 3 bases from V and 5 bases from J, the junction contained 4 bases not matched to a gene. This CDR3 is 16 amino acids long. CDR3 in DNA: TGTGCCAGCAGCTTGGGACTAGCGGGAGGTAGGGAGACCCAGTACTTC. Amino acids: CASSLGLAGGRETQYF.

The rearrangement links TRBV10-3 to TRBJ2-3; D is undetermined. Trimming removed 2 bases from V and 4 bases from J, with 4 bases in between. Germline-derived CDR1 and CDR2 are ENHRY and SYGVKD. CDR3 size: 12 residues. CDR3 sequence: CAISENPDTQYF. CDR3 coding DNA: TGTGCCATCAGTGAGAACCCAGATACGCAGTATTTT.

V and J are TRBV20-1 and TRBJ2-7; D remains ambiguous. This CDR3 comprises 11 residues. Trimming stripped 5 bases from V and 0 bases from J, with 5 bases between. Germline V gives CDR1 DFQATT, CDR2 SNEGSKA (reference sequence). The CDR3 nucleotides read TGCAGTGCTTTCAGCTCCTACGAGCAGTACTTC. Protein sequence: CSAFSSYEQYF.

The chain couples TRBV30 to TRBJ1-1; TRBD1 is a possible D gene (6 bases). This CDR3 is built from 15 residues. Germline V gene lookup returns CDR1 GTSNPN and CDR2 SVGIG (reference sequence). V shed 0 bases and J shed 3 bases, with 14 bases lying between them. CDR3 residues: CAWSVGRGGYTEAFF. The CDR3 region has the DNA TGTGCCTGGAGTGTAGGAAGGGGGGGATACACTGAAGCTTTCTTT.

CDR3 region: CAWTLRGTTGFGYTF. Written as DNA, the CDR3 is TGTGCCTGGACCTTAAGGGGGACGACAGGGTTTGGCTACACCTTC. The J gene is TRBJ1-2, the V gene TRBV30; 7 bases align to TRBD1. V gave up 4 bases and J gave up 7 bases; unmatched junction bases: 15. This CDR3 has 15 amino acids. CDR1 is GTSNPN, CDR2 SVGIG, per germline (reference sequence).

The rearrangement links TRBV4-1 to TRBJ2-5; 10 bases match TRBD2. The CDR3 runs to 15 residues. V gave up 4 bases and J gave up 4 bases; unmatched junction bases: 6. Germline values: CDR1 MGHRA, CDR2 YSYEKL. CDR3 sequence (DNA): TGCGCCAGCAGCCCGCGCGGGACTAGCGTAGAGACCCAGTACTTC. Translating it yields CASSPRGTSVETQYF.

This chain joins TRBV19 and TRBJ2-1; TRBD2 agrees at 9 bases. Germline V gives CDR1 LNHDA, CDR2 SQIVND (reference sequence). The CDR3 is 15 residues long. The V gene end was trimmed by 5 bases and the J gene end by 2 bases; junction bases not matched to a gene: 4. CDR3 residues: CASSGSGGTYNEQFF. CDR3 nucleotides: TGTGCCAGTAGTGGTAGCGGGGGAACCTACAATGAGCAGTTCTTC.

The chain uses TRBV7-2 and TRBJ2-3; 13 bases fit TRBD2. This CDR3 has 19 amino acids. From germline, CDR1 is SGHTA and CDR2 FQGNSA. V shed 7 bases and J 0 bases; nucleotides not matched to a gene: 13. DNA for the CDR3: TGTGCCAGCACCTCAGGACTAGCGGGAGTAGCCCTAAGCACAGATACGCAGTATTTT. This codes for CASTSGLAGVALSTDTQYF.

J is TRBJ1-5 and V is TRBV2; tentative D call: TRBD1 (5 bases). Germline V lookup: CDR1 SNHLY, CDR2 FYNNEI. The CDR3 extends over 14 amino acids. V lost 6 bases and J 2 bases, leaving 11 bases between the germline ends. The CDR3 DNA is TGTGCCAGCAGAGCAGGGACGCGCAATCAGCCCCAGCATTTT. It codes for CASRAGTRNQPQHF.

This chain uses TRBV9 with TRBJ1-4; D may be TRBD1 (6 bases). Germline lookup yields CDR1 SGDLS and CDR2 YYNGEE. Trimming pared 0 bases from V and 7 bases from J, leaving 16 bases between. This CDR3 has 16 amino acids. CDR3 protein: CASSVEAGVSSEKLFF. DNA of the CDR3: TGTGCCAGCAGCGTAGAGGCAGGGGTCTCGTCTGAAAAACTGTTTTTT. The full variable domain, its missing parts supplied by reference TRBV9 and TRBJ1-4, is DSGVTQTPKHLITATGQRVTLRCSPRSGDLSVYWYQQSLDQGLQFLIQYYNGEERAKGNILERFSAQQFPDLHSELNLSSLELGDSALYFCASSVEAGVSSEKLFFGSGTQLSVL.

CDR3 sequence: CASSSGQAISGNTIYF. DNA for the CDR3: TGTGCCAGCAGCTCGGGACAGGCCATCTCTGGAAACACCATATATTTT. J is TRBJ1-3 and V is TRBV7-9, with TRBD1 matching 8 bases. The trim removed 4 bases at V and 0 bases at J, leaving 5 bases unmatched. Germline-derived CDR1 and CDR2 are SEHNR and FQNEAQ (reference sequence). This CDR3 spans 16 amino acids.

V gene TRBV11-2 combines with J gene TRBJ1-3; D remains unclear. With 4 bases removed from V and 5 bases from J, the gap between germline ends came to 3 bases. CDR3 length: 11 amino acids. Germline V gives CDR1 SGHAT, CDR2 FQNNGV. In DNA, the CDR3 is TGTGCCAGCAGCTGGAGAAACACCATATATTTT. This translates into CASSWRNTIYF.

The J gene is TRBJ1-5, the V gene TRBV10-2, with 9 bases aligning to TRBD1. CDR1 is WSHSY and CDR2 is SAAADI in the germline V gene. The CDR3 consists of 14 residues. Losses at the gene ends were 3 bases for V and 6 bases for J; bases not matched to a gene: 3. This CDR3 is CASSDTGGSQPQHF. The CDR3 DNA follows: TGCGCCAGCAGTGACACAGGGGGCAGTCAGCCCCAGCATTTT.

The chain links TRBV28 to TRBJ2-6; TRBD1 might be the D (5 bases). The length of the CDR3 is 16 residues. V was pared by 6 bases and J by 0 bases, with 12 bases between. Germline lookup yields CDR1 MDHEN and CDR2 SYDVKM. The CDR3 nucleotides read TGTGCCAGCAGCTCCAGGGTATACTCTGGGGCCAACGTCCTGACTTTC. Encoded protein: CASSSRVYSGANVLTF.

This clone appeared a single time. The chain recombines TRBV5-1 with TRBJ2-7, with unresolved D. From germline, CDR1 is SGHRS and CDR2 YFSETQ. Trimming removed 0 bases from V and 4 bases from J, with 5 bases in between. The CDR3 totals 12 residues. The CDR3 DNA follows: TGCGCCAGCAGCTTGGTTGGGTACGAGCAGTACTTC. Protein: CASSLVGYEQYF.

The CDR3, as DNA: TGTGCCTGGAGTTCCCAACTAGTTTCAGGATACGAGCAGTACTTC. Translated: CAWSSQLVSGYEQYF. This chain connects TRBV30 to TRBJ2-7, with D perhaps TRBD2 (5 bases). The germline CDR1 and CDR2 sequences are GTSNPN and SVGIG (reference sequence). The CDR3 totals 15 residues. Trimming stripped 2 bases from V and 4 bases from J, with 18 bases between. Full variable domain (missing parts from reference TRBV30 and TRBJ2-7): SQTIHQWPATLVQPVGSPLSLECTVEGTSNPNLYWYRQAAGRGLQLLFYSVGIGQISSEVPQNLSASRPQDRQFILSSKKLLLSDSGFYLCAWSSQLVSGYEQYFGPGTRLTVT.

The V and J genes are TRBV18 and TRBJ2-5, with D uncertain. The CDR3 spans 14 residues. Trimming cost V 2 bases and J 2 bases, with 9 bases left between them. Germline V gene data show CDR1 as KGHSH and CDR2 as LQKENI. DNA for the CDR3: TGTGCCAGCTCACCAAACGCTATTCAAGAGACCCAGTACTTC. Its protein product is CASSPNAIQETQYF.

V gene TRBV27 combines with J gene TRBJ1-2; D not certain. Trimming pared 5 bases from V and 4 bases from J, leaving 17 bases between. The CDR3 totals 15 residues. The germline V gene encodes CDR1 MNHEY and CDR2 SMNVEV (reference sequence). CDR3 in DNA: TGTGCCAGCAGTATCGGCCCTTGGCAGTCCTATGGCTACACCTTC. Its protein product is CASSIGPWQSYGYTF.

The chain is built from TRBV7-2 and TRBJ1-2; 7 nucleotides agree with TRBD1. This CDR3 contains 15 residues. The V segment lost 2 bases and the J segment 2 bases; nucleotides outside the gene matches: 5. Germline V gene lookup returns CDR1 SGHTA and CDR2 FQGNSA. CDR3 loop: CASSLREGANYGYTF. CDR3 DNA sequence: TGTGCCAGCAGCTTACGAGAGGGGGCGAACTATGGCTACACCTTC.

CDR3 sequence reads: CASSGGQGSSGVGYTF. In DNA form, the CDR3 reads TGTGCCAGCAGCGGGGGACAGGGTTCGTCAGGGGTTGGCTACACCTTC. The chain uses TRBV5-5 and TRBJ1-2; 9 bases are a match to TRBD1. Unmatched junction bases numbered 14, after V lost 4 bases and J lost 7 bases. The CDR3 consists of 16 residues. Germline V gene sequence: CDR1 SGHKS, CDR2 YYEKEE (reference sequence).